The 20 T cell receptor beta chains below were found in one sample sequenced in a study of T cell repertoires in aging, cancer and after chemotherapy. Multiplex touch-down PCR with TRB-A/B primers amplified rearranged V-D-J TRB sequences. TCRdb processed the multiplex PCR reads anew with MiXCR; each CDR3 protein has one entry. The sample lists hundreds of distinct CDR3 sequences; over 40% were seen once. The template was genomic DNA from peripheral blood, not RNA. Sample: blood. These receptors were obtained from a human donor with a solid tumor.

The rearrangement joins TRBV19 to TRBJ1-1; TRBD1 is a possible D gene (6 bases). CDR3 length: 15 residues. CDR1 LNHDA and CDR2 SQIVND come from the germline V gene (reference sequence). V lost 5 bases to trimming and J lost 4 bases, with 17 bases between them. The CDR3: CASSPNEGGGTEAFF. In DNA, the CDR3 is TGTGCCAGTAGTCCAAACGAGGGGGGAGGCACTGAAGCTTTCTTT.

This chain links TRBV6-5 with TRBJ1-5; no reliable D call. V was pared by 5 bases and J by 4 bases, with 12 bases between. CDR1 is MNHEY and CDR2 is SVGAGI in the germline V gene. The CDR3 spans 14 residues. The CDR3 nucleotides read TGTGCCAGCAGTAAACGGGAGGTAAATCAGCCCCAGCATTTT. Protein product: CASSKREVNQPQHF.

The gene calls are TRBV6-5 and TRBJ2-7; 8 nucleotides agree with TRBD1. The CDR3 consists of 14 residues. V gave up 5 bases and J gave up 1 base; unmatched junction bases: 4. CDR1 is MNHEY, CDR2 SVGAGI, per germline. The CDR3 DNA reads TGTGCCAGCAGTGGCGGACAGGGTTCCTACGAGCAGTACTTC. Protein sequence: CASSGGQGSYEQYF.

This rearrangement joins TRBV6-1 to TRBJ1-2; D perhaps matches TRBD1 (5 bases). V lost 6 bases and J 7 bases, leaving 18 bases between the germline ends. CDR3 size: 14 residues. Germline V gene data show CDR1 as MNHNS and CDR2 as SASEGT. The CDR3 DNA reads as TGTGCCAGCAGCGCTTCGCCCGGGGGTGGTGGCTACACCTTC. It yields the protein CASSASPGGGGYTF.

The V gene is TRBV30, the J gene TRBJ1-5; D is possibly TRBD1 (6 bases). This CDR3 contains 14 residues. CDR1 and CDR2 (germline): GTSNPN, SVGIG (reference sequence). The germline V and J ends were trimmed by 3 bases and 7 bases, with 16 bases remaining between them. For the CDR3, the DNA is TGTGCCTGGAGGGGGGCGTCGGAAGGGCAGCCCCAGCATTTT. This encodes CAWRGASEGQPQHF.

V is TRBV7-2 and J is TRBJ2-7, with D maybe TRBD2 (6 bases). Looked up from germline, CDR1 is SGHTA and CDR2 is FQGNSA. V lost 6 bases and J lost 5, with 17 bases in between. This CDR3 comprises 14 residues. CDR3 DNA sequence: TGTGCCAGCAGTGTTTTTGGGGGACTCAACGAGCAGTACTTC. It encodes CASSVFGGLNEQYF.

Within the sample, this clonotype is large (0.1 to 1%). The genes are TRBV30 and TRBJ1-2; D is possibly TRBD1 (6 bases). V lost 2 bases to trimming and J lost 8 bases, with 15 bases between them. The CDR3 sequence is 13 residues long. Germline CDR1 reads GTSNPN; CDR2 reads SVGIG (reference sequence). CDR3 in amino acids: CAWSRTEPQGYTF. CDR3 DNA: TGTGCCTGGAGTCGGACAGAACCTCAAGGCTACACCTTC. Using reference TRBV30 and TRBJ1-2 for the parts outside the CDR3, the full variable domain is SQTIHQWPATLVQPVGSPLSLECTVEGTSNPNLYWYRQAAGRGLQLLFYSVGIGQISSEVPQNLSASRPQDRQFILSSKKLLLSDSGFYLCAWSRTEPQGYTFGSGTRLTVV.

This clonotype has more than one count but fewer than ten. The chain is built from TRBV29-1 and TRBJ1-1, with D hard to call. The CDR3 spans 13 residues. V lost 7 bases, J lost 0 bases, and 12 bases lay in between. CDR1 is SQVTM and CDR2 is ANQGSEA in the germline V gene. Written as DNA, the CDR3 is TGCAGCGCTAAGCCCGGGATGAACACTGAAGCTTTCTTT. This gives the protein CSAKPGMNTEAFF.

CDR3 residues: CASSTSGGAGGELFF. CDR3 nucleotides: TGTGCCAGCAGCACGAGCGGGGGGGCAGGTGGGGAGCTGTTTTTT. The chain uses TRBV7-6 and TRBJ2-2, with 10 bases aligning to TRBD2. CDR3 length: 15 amino acids. Germline V gene sequence: CDR1 SGHVS, CDR2 FNYEAQ. J gave up 8 bases and V 5 bases, and 8 bases lay outside the gene matches.

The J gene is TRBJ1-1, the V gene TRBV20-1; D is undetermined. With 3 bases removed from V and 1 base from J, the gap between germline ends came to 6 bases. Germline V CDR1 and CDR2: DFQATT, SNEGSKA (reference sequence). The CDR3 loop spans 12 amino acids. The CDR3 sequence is CSARRENTEAFF. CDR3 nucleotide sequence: TGCAGTGCTAGGAGAGAGAACACTGAAGCTTTCTTT.

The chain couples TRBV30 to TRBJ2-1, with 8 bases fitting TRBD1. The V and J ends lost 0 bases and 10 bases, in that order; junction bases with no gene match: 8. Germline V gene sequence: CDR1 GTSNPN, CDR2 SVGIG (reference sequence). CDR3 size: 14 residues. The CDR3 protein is CAWSVRTGISEQFF. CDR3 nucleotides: TGTGCCTGGAGTGTTAGGACAGGGATAAGCGAGCAGTTCTTC.

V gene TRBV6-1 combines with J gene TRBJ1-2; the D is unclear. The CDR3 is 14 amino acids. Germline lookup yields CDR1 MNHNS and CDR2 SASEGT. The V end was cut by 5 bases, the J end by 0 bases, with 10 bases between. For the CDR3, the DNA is TGTGCCAGCAGTTTGTGGCAGGCTAACTATGGCTACACCTTC. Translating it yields CASSLWQANYGYTF.

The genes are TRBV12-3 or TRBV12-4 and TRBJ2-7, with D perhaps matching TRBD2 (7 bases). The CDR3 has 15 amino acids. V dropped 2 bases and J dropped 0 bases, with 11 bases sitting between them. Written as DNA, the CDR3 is TGTGCCAGCAGTTTAACCGCGGGGGCCTCCTACGAGCAGTACTTC. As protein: CASSLTAGASYEQYF.

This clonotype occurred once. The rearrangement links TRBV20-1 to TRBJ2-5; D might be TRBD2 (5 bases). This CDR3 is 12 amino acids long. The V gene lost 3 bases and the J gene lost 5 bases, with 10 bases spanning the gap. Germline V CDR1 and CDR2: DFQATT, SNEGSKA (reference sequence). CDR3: CSASRAAETQYF. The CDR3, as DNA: TGCAGTGCTAGCCGAGCGGCGGAGACCCAGTACTTC.

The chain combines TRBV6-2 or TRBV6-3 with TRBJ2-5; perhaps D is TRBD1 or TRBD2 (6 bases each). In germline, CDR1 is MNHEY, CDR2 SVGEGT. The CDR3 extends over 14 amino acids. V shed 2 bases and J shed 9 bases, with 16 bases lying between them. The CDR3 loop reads CASSYQQGPGAQYF. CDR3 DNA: TGTGCCAGCAGTTACCAACAGGGTCCGGGGGCCCAGTACTTC.

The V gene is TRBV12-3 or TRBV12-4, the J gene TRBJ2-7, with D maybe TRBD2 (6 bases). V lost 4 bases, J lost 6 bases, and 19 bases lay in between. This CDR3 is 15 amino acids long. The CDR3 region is CASSSWGDPSGEQYF. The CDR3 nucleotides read TGTGCCAGCAGTTCCTGGGGGGACCCTTCGGGCGAGCAGTACTTC.

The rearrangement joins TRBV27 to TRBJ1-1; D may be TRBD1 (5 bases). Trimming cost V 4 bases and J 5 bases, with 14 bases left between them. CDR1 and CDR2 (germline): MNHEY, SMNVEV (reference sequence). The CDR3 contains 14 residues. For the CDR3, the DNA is TGTGCCAGCAGTTCCCGGTATGAGGGGACTGAAGCTTTCTTT. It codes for CASSSRYEGTEAFF.

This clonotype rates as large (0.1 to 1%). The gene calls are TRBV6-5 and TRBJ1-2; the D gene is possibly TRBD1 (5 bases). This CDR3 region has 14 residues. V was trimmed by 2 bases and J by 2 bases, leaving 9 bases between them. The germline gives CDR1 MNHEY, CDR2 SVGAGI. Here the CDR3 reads CASSYGAGNYGYTF. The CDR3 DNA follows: TGTGCCAGCAGTTACGGGGCAGGAAACTATGGCTACACCTTC.

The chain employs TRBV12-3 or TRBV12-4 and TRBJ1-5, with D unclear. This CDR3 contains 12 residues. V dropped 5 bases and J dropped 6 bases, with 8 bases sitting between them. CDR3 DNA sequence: TGTGCCAGCAGTGGGTTAGGTCAGCCCCAGCATTTT. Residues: CASSGLGQPQHF.

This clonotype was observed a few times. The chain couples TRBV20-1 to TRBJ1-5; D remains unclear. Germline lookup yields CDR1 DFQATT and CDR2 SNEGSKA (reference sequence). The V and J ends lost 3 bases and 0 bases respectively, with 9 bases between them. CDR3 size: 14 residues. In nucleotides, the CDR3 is TGCAGTGCTAGGACGGCCTATAGCAATCAGCCCCAGCATTTT. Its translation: CSARTAYSNQPQHF.